The 17 T cell receptor beta chains reported below all come from one sample, sequenced in a study of T-cell memory formation after mild COVID-19. Each CDR3 protein is one row after TCRdb ran MiXCR on the 5' RACE reads. This sample has under 110,000 distinct CDR3 sequences, with roughly 12% found just once. Input material: PBMCs or a T cell subset sorted from them (not recorded which). The receptor source for this set is an adult woman who had mild COVID-19 (a few samples of this study predate the infection). Cell type and time point are not known.

The sample holds a few counts of this clonotype. This sequence joins TRBV24-1 and TRBJ2-7, with no clear D. Trimming left V 4 bases short and J 4 bases short, with 7 bases between. The CDR3 runs to 12 residues. CDR1 is KGHDR and CDR2 is SFDVKD in the germline V gene. The CDR3 nucleotides read TGTGCCACCAGTGACGATCATTACGAGCAGTACTTC. Its protein is CATSDDHYEQYF.

At least ten counts were recorded for this clonotype. The chain joins TRBV11-2 to TRBJ2-2; 8 nucleotides agree with TRBD2. V trimming: 5 bases; J trimming: 1 base; junction bases outside the gene matches: 6. The CDR3 is 16 residues long. CDR1 and CDR2 from the germline V gene are SGHAT and FQNNGV. CDR3 region: CASSPRGGKNTGELFF. The CDR3 DNA follows: TGTGCCAGCAGCCCTCGGGGGGGGAAGAACACCGGGGAGCTGTTTTTT.

The J gene is TRBJ1-5, the V gene TRBV24-1; D gene uncertain. The CDR3 extends over 13 amino acids. Germline V gene data show CDR1 as KGHDR and CDR2 as SFDVKD. V gave up 6 bases and J gave up 7 bases, with 12 bases separating them. CDR3 nucleotides: TGTGCCACCAGTTTGGGCGGGTACCAGCCCCAGCATTTT. This encodes CATSLGGYQPQHF.

The chain joins TRBV19 to TRBJ2-7; TRBD2 matches at 11 bases. The CDR3 runs 15 residues. V was pared by 6 bases and J by 5 bases, with 9 bases of the junction left unmatched. Germline CDR1 is LNHDA and CDR2 is SQIVND (reference sequence). CDR3 amino acids: CASSTTSGSIDEQYF. The DNA of the CDR3 is TGTGCCAGTAGCACAACTAGCGGGAGTATCGACGAGCAGTACTTC.

This clonotype came up many times. The chain recombines TRBV20-1 with TRBJ2-5; the D is unclear. Germline CDR1 is DFQATT and CDR2 is SNEGSKA (reference sequence). Trimming stripped 0 bases from V and 4 bases from J, with 12 bases between. This CDR3 contains 14 residues. CDR3 in amino acids: CSARDDEPRETQYF. CDR3 in DNA: TGCAGTGCTAGAGATGATGAGCCGCGAGAGACCCAGTACTTC.

The chain couples TRBV27 to TRBJ2-7; D possibly corresponds to TRBD1 (6 bases). The CDR3 runs 13 residues. Germline V CDR1 and CDR2: MNHEY, SMNVEV (reference sequence). V gave up 5 bases and J gave up 3 bases, with 11 bases separating them. CDR3 sequence reads: CASSRDTLYEQYF. The CDR3 DNA is TGTGCCAGCAGTAGGGACACACTCTACGAGCAGTACTTC.

In this sample, this clonotype turned up many times. The V call is TRBV6-6, the J call TRBJ2-5; TRBD2 might be the D (6 bases). The germline CDR1 and CDR2 sequences are MNHNY and SVGAGI (reference sequence). This CDR3 contains 13 residues. The germline V and J ends were trimmed by 7 bases and 2 bases, with 11 bases remaining between them. The CDR3 loop reads CASTIADQETQYF. In nucleotides, the CDR3 is TGTGCCAGCACAATAGCGGATCAAGAGACCCAGTACTTC.

This clonotype was detected many times. The CDR3 region is CASSLAVYHRDNEQFF. The CDR3 DNA is TGTGCCAGCAGCTTGGCTGTTTACCACCGGGACAATGAGCAGTTCTTC. The chain couples TRBV5-8 to TRBJ2-1; D is unclear. Germline V gene data show CDR1 as SGHTS and CDR2 as YDEGEE. This CDR3 is 16 amino acids long. V was clipped by 0 bases and J by 5 bases, with 15 bases between them.

There are a few counts of this clonotype. The chain employs TRBV20-1 and TRBJ2-6, with TRBD2 matching over 8 bases. The V gene's germline CDR1 is DFQATT and CDR2 SNEGSKA (reference sequence). This CDR3 is built from 18 residues. After removal of 5 bases from V and 0 bases from J, the junction contained 12 bases not matched to a gene. The CDR3 nucleotides are TGCAGTGCTCCGCTTTTTAGCGGGGTTAGCTCTGGGGCCAACGTCCTGACTTTC. Translated, it gives CSAPLFSGVSSGANVLTF.

This clonotype was seen repeatedly, ten times or more. V gene TRBV6-2 or TRBV6-3 combines with J gene TRBJ2-7; unclear D gene. The V end lost 6 bases, the J end lost 3 bases, and 9 bases lay between the germline ends. CDR1 is MNHEY, CDR2 SVGEGT, per germline. The CDR3 is made up of 12 amino acids. CDR3 bases: TGTGCCAGCAGCTCGACTGGCTACGAGCAGTACTTC. It translates to CASSSTGYEQYF.

In its sample, this clonotype was seen a few times. The rearrangement joins TRBV20-1 to TRBJ2-3; 13 bases agree with TRBD2. The germline V gene encodes CDR1 DFQATT and CDR2 SNEGSKA (reference sequence). This CDR3 comprises 14 residues. Unmatched junction bases numbered 2, after V lost 5 bases and J lost 3 bases. CDR3 nucleotides: TGCAGTGCTCGGGGACTAGCGGGAACAGATACGCAGTATTTT. It translates to CSARGLAGTDTQYF.

This clonotype was seen only a few times. The chain recombines TRBV7-9 with TRBJ2-5; 8 bases match TRBD1. This CDR3 is built from 16 residues. CDR1 is SEHNR and CDR2 is FQNEAQ in the germline V gene (reference sequence). V was pared by 5 bases and J by 2 bases, with 10 bases of the junction left unmatched. As DNA, the CDR3 is TGTGCCAGCAGCAGGGGGGCAGGGGGCGTACAAGAGACCCAGTACTTC. Amino acids: CASSRGAGGVQETQYF.

The rearrangement links TRBV7-8 to TRBJ2-1; tentatively, D is TRBD2 (6 bases). Germline V gives CDR1 SGHVS, CDR2 FQNEAQ. V was shortened by 5 bases and J by 9 bases, with 11 bases between the two germline ends. This CDR3 contains 12 residues. The CDR3 DNA follows: TGTGCCAGCAGCCCCGGGGGAAGTGAGCAGTTCTTC. Its protein product is CASSPGGSEQFF.

CDR3 protein: CASRLGPNEQFF. In DNA form, the CDR3 reads TGTGCCAGTAGGCTAGGCCCCAATGAGCAGTTCTTC. The chain carries TRBV19 and TRBJ2-1; D unclear. The V gene's germline CDR1 is LNHDA and CDR2 SQIVND (reference sequence). The CDR3 contains 12 residues. The V end was cut by 6 bases, the J end by 6 bases, with 9 bases between.

This clonotype appeared a few times. This sequence joins TRBV5-6 and TRBJ1-1; no definite D call. The CDR3 has 15 amino acids. Trimming took off 1 base at V and 1 base at J, with 11 bases between the two ends. Germline lookup yields CDR1 SGHDT and CDR2 YYEEEE. CDR3 nucleotide sequence: TGTGCCAGCAGCTTGCGGCAACATCCGAACACTGAAGCTTTCTTT. Translating gives CASSLRQHPNTEAFF.

This clonotype was recorded a few times. A read error may account for a junction end that differs from germline. The V call is TRBV5-5, the J call TRBJ2-1; 8 nucleotides line up with TRBD1. This CDR3 region has 15 residues. Germline V gene lookup returns CDR1 SGHKS and CDR2 YYEKEE (reference sequence). The chain's CDR3 is CASSLEAGGVMVKIF. Here the CDR3 DNA reads TGTGCCAGCAGCTTGGAGGCAGGGGGCGTAATGGTTAAAATCTTC.

This clonotype was seen ten or more times. The chain joins TRBV7-8 to TRBJ2-1, with TRBD1 matching 7 bases. Trimming at V came to 4 bases and at J to 6 bases, leaving 6 bases not matched to a gene. Germline-derived CDR1 and CDR2 are SGHVS and FQNEAQ. The CDR3 consists of 14 residues. The CDR3 DNA follows: TGTGCCAGCAGCTCCCTGCCAGGGGGCAATGAGCAGTTCTTC. Protein sequence: CASSSLPGGNEQFF.